These T cell receptor beta chains were read from a single sample in a study of chemoradiotherapy in HPV16-positive cancers. Measured with immunoSEQ multiplex PCR; TCRdb has only the in-frame clones, and not every one. The sample holds 9,500 to 15,000 clones, about 77% seen once. Specimen collection occurred from a patient who underwent chemoradiotherapy. These receptors came from a human donor with HPV-associated anogenital cancer. The CDR3 runs from the conserved cysteine through the conserved F or W. D genes are given only for firm matches. Not every row has a clone size; where given, it reads once, few, many or a size class.

clone_size	j_call	d_call	v_call	cdr3_nt	cdr3_aa
.	TRBJ2-2	TRBD2	TRBV2	TGTGCCAGCAGGACTAGCGGGAGATTCACCGGGGAGCTGTTTTTT	CASRTSGRFTGELFF
few	TRBJ2-5	.	TRBV2	TGTGCCAGCACCGGGACCTCCGAGGGGACCCAGTACTTC	CASTGTSEGTQYF
.	TRBJ2-7	.	TRBV5-6	TGTGCCAGCAGCCCCTTCGGGGGGCGGGAGCAGTACTTC	CASSPFGGREQYF
few	TRBJ1-4	.	TRBV15	TGTGCCACCAGCATTACAGGTTTCAATGAAAAACTGTTTTTT	CATSITGFNEKLFF
.	TRBJ1-3	.	TRBV7-2	TGTGCCAGCAGCCCATCAGGGGCCTCTGGAAACACCATATATTTT	CASSPSGASGNTIYF
few	TRBJ2-7	.	TRBV6-1	TGTGCCAGCAGTGAAGAAGACGGGAGCTCCTACGAGCAGTACTTC	CASSEEDGSSYEQYF
.	TRBJ1-2	TRBD1	TRBV27	TGTGCCAGCAGTTTGATAGGGGGCAGCTATGGCTACACCTTC	CASSLIGGSYGYTF
.	TRBJ1-3	TRBD1	TRBV7-2	TGTGCCAGCAGCTACGGGACAGCTTTTGATGGAAACACCATATATTTT	CASSYGTAFDGNTIYF
few	TRBJ2-2	TRBD1	TRBV6-6	TGTGCCAGCAGTTACTCAGACAGGGGGACCGGGGAGCTGTTTTTT	CASSYSDRGTGELFF
.	TRBJ2-1	TRBD2	TRBV7-3	TGTGCCAGCAGCCCTTGGTCCCCGTCAACGTTAGCGGGAGGGAACTACAATGAGCAGTTCTTC	CASSPWSPSTLAGGNYNEQFF
.	TRBJ2-3	TRBD2	TRBV9	TGTGCCAGCAGCGTAGCTACGGGGGGTGGGCAGTATTTT	CASSVATGGGQYF
.	TRBJ2-3	.	TRBV5-1	TGCGCCAGCAGCTTGGGACAGCAATTCACAGATACGCAGTATTTT	CASSLGQQFTDTQYF
.	TRBJ2-7	.	TRBV21-1	TGTGCCAGCAGCAAAGCAGGGAAATCGAGGACGACGGTCTACGAGCAGTACTTC	CASSKAGKSRTTVYEQYF
.	TRBJ2-5	.	TRBV6-1	TGTGCCAGCAGTGAAGTGGGGACCCAGTACTTC	CASSEVGTQYF
.	TRBJ2-4	TRBD1	TRBV28	TGTGCCAGCAGTACCCCCGGGACAGGGGTAGAAAACATTCAGTACTTC	CASSTPGTGVENIQYF
once	TRBJ2-5	TRBD2	TRBV6-1	TGTGCCAGCAGTGAAGCCCTTAGCGGGGGGGCTGCAGAGACCCAGTACTTC	CASSEALSGGAAETQYF
.	TRBJ1-3	.	TRBV9	TGTGCCAGCAGCCCCCGGACGGGGGTAGGGGGAAACACCATATATTTT	CASSPRTGVGGNTIYF
.	TRBJ2-1	TRBD2	TRBV5-1	TGCGCCAGCAACGCGGGACTAGCGGACAATGAGCAGTTCTTC	CASNAGLADNEQFF
.	TRBJ2-2	TRBD2	TRBV6-1	TGTGCCAGCACCCCAAGCGGGGGAACCGGGGAGCTGTTTTTT	CASTPSGGTGELFF
.	TRBJ2-5	.	TRBV4-2	TGTGCCAGCAGCCAAGAACAGGCCAGGGAAAAAGAGACCCAGTACTTC	CASSQEQAREKETQYF
.	TRBJ2-7	.	TRBV6-5	TGTGCCAGCAGTTCTAGGGCCTCGAGCTCCTACGAGCAGTACTTC	CASSSRASSSYEQYF
.	TRBJ1-1	.	TRBV7-2	TGTGCCAGCAGCACCAAAGCCAGGGGCGCGGCTTTCTTT	CASSTKARGAAFF
.	TRBJ2-7	.	TRBV5-6	TGTGCCAGCAGCTTGGCTGGTTGGGGCTTCGACGAGCAGTACTTC	CASSLAGWGFDEQYF
few	TRBJ1-1	TRBD1	TRBV5-6	TGTGCCAGCAGCCCAGGGGGCAGGGACACTGAAGCTTTCTTT	CASSPGGRDTEAFF
.	TRBJ2-1	TRBD2	TRBV9	TGTGCCAGCAGCGTAGACGGGAGGGTGGGAGAGCAGTTCTTC	CASSVDGRVGEQFF
once	TRBJ1-1	.	TRBV5-6	TGTGCCAGCAGCTATAGATTGTCAGGGCTATGGACTGAAGCTTTCTTT	CASSYRLSGLWTEAFF
.	TRBJ2-1	.	TRBV2	TGTGCCAGCGGGTTTCTAGAGGGCAATGAGCAGTTCTTC	CASGFLEGNEQFF
.	TRBJ1-1	TRBD1	TRBV5-6	TGTGCCAGCAGCTTCTTAGGTCGACAGGGGAACACTGAAGCTTTCTTT	CASSFLGRQGNTEAFF
.	TRBJ1-2	.	TRBV4-3	TGCGCCAGCAGCCACCTCCGGACAGTGATGAACTATGGCTACACCTTC	CASSHLRTVMNYGYTF
once	TRBJ2-5	TRBD2	TRBV5-1	TGCGCCAGCAGCCTTGGACTAGCAGTTGGCCTACAAGAGACCCAGTACTTC	CASSLGLAVGLQETQYF
.	TRBJ1-6	TRBD1	TRBV27	TGTGCCAGCAGTTTGGACAGGGGGGCACCCCTCCACTTT	CASSLDRGAPLHF
few	TRBJ2-7	TRBD1	TRBV9	TGTGCCAGCAGCGTAGACGGACAGGGCTACGAGCAGTACTTC	CASSVDGQGYEQYF
.	TRBJ1-1	.	TRBV6-1	TGTGCCAGCATGGGCCCCTACGAAGCTTTCTTT	CASMGPYEAFF
.	TRBJ2-2	.	TRBV2	TGTGCAGGAGAGACAGAAGCAAACACCGGGGAGCTGTTTTTT	CAGETEANTGELFF